Below are 2 T cell receptor beta chains sequenced from a single sample in a study of graft-versus-host responses after intestinal transplantation. Profiling relied on immunoSEQ multiplex PCR, and the TCRdb table lists in-frame clones only, not all of them. Among more than 80,000 clones listed, 83% were seen once. Antigen specificity for these receptors is unknown. The sequencing used unstimulated CD8+ T cells sorted from spleen or lymph node cells, collected before intestinal transplant. The receptor source for this set is a human donor who received an intestinal transplant.

The V call is TRBV29-1, the J call TRBJ2-7, with a weak D call TRBD2 (5 bases). Trimming took off 4 bases at V and 2 bases at J, with 12 bases between the two ends. The CDR3 has 13 amino acids. Germline lookup yields CDR1 SQVTM and CDR2 ANQGSEA. The CDR3 spells CSVGSGLAYEQYF. CDR3 DNA sequence: TGCAGCGTTGGATCGGGGTTAGCCTACGAGCAGTACTTC.

The chain carries TRBV6-5 and TRBJ1-1; 9 bases agree with TRBD1. V lost 8 bases to trimming and J lost 5 bases; unmatched junction nucleotides: 6. This CDR3 has 13 amino acids. The V gene's germline CDR1 is MNHEY and CDR2 SVGAGI. CDR3 sequence reads: CASSSGTGTEAFF. DNA for the CDR3: TGTGCCAGCTCATCCGGGACAGGGACTGAAGCTTTCTTT.